This is a list of T cell receptor beta chains from one sample in a study of T cells after yellow fever vaccination. TCRdb reprocessed the 5' RACE reads with MiXCR, giving one entry per CDR3 protein. Of some 300,000 distinct CDR3 sequences detected, roughly a tenth appear once; the ten largest clones hold less than 3.5%. This specimen was CD4+ T cells sorted from PBMCs, taken 45 days after the yellow fever booster vaccination. These receptors were collected from a young man who received the YFV17D yellow fever vaccine. CDR3s include the opening cysteine and the closing phenylalanine or tryptophan. The order of the fields is D gene, J gene, V gene, clone size, CDR3 DNA, CDR3 protein. D genes are given only for firm matches. Part of the rows lack a size; the others show once, few, many or a class for expanded clones.

>.|TRBJ2-3|TRBV28|medium-sized
TGTGCCAGCAGCAGGGATGGCACAGATACGCAGTATTTT
CASSRDGTDTQYF
>TRBD1|TRBJ1-6|TRBV6-1|.
TGTGCCAGCAATCCACAGGGGAGCCGGTATAATTCACCCCTCCACTTT
CASNPQGSRYNSPLHF
>.|TRBJ1-5|TRBV28|.
TGTGCCAGCAGTTTGGCTCCTGGTGGAGGACAGCCCCAGCATTTT
CASSLAPGGGQPQHF
>.|TRBJ2-1|TRBV18|few
TGTGCCAGCTCACCCGAGGTCTTACGGCGGAATGAGCAGTTCTTC
CASSPEVLRRNEQFF
>TRBD1|TRBJ2-2|TRBV5-1|.
TGCGCCAGCAGCTGGGCCGGGACAGGGGGTGCCGGGGAGCTGTTTTTT
CASSWAGTGGAGELFF
>.|TRBJ1-4|TRBV10-3|few
TGTGCCATCAGTGACACGGCGAGATCAACTAATGAAAAACTGTTTTTT
CAISDTARSTNEKLFF
>.|TRBJ2-7|TRBV6-2/TRBV6-3|few
TGTGCCAGCAGTTACGACCGGGGCCCACCATACGAGCAGTACTTC
CASSYDRGPPYEQYF
>TRBD1|TRBJ2-7|TRBV10-3|.
TGTGCCATCAGTGACACCGGGACAGGGGGTCGATACGAGCAGTACTTC
CAISDTGTGGRYEQYF
>TRBD1|TRBJ2-1|TRBV5-4|few
TGTGCCAGCAGCCCCGTCAGGGACAGTCCGCAGTTCTTC
CASSPVRDSPQFF
>.|TRBJ2-6|TRBV25-1|few
TGTGCCAGCAGTGAATATGGAACTGGGGCCAACGTCCTGACTTTC
CASSEYGTGANVLTF
>.|TRBJ1-1|TRBV5-1|few
TGCGCCAGCAGCATCTTATCCAGGGGAGACACTGAAGCTTTCTTT
CASSILSRGDTEAFF
>.|TRBJ2-1|TRBV12-3/TRBV12-4|.
TGTGCCAGCAGTCCTCCTGGGTCCTTGCCGGGCAATGAGCAGTTCTTC
CASSPPGSLPGNEQFF
>.|TRBJ2-7|TRBV7-2|many
TGTGCCAGCAGTTACTCCGGGACTTCCACCTACGAGCAGTACTTC
CASSYSGTSTYEQYF
>.|TRBJ2-1|TRBV20-1|few
TGCAGTGCTAGCCCCAGGATGTACTCTTCATACAATGAGCAGTTCTTC
CSASPRMYSSYNEQFF
>TRBD2|TRBJ2-3|TRBV11-1|.
TGTGCCAGCAGCTTGGCGGGGGAGGGAGATACGCAGTATTTT
CASSLAGEGDTQYF
>.|TRBJ2-6|TRBV2|.
TGTGCCAGCAGCGAGACCTACGCGGGCGGGGCCAACGTCCTGACTTTC
CASSETYAGGANVLTF
>.|TRBJ2-4|TRBV28|few
TGTGCCAGCAGTTTACCCCTAGCCAAAAACATTCAGTACTTC
CASSLPLAKNIQYF